This T cell receptor (beta chain) was identified during a study of regulatory T cells in long-lasting Graves disease. Background on the study: The antithyroid drugs taken by newly diagnosed Graves' patients had been used for under 3 months.

Building of the TCR beta libraries involved iRepertoire HTBI primers and Arm-PCR of CDR3 regions. Each CDR3 protein is one row after TCRdb ran MiXCR on the multiplex PCR reads. The sample carries a few hundred thousand distinct CDR3 sequences, 10% to 15% recorded once. This clonotype was seen a few times. This CDR3 region has 16 residues. Per the germline V gene, CDR1 is SGDLS and CDR2 is YYNGEE. V gave up 1 base and J gave up 6 bases; unmatched junction bases: 6. Time point specified: newly diagnosed GD, antithyroid drugs for less than 3 months. The TCR library used RNA extracted from PBMCs. American Thyroid Association guidelines were used to diagnose Graves' disease. The data were also submitted as part of a second study, on T cells in Graves' hyperthyroidism and ophthalmopathy. That source reports: Every diagnosis used clinical symptoms, serum thyroxine and TRAb, thyroid ultrasound and orbital computed tomography.

The TCR sequence derives from a woman aged 18-29 years with Graves disease. The chain combines TRBV9 with TRBJ2-2, with 10 positions matching TRBD2. The source material was peripheral blood mononuclear cells (PBMCs), sampled at new diagnosis, from a patient treated with antithyroid drugs. The DNA for the CDR3 is TGTGCCAGCAGCGTATTTAGCGGGGGGCCGTCCGGGGAGCTGTTTTTT. The encoded protein is CASSVFSGGPSGELFF. Using reference TRBV9 and TRBJ2-2 for the parts outside the CDR3, the full variable domain is DSGVTQTPKHLITATGQRVTLRCSPRSGDLSVYWYQQSLDQGLQFLIQYYNGEERAKGNILERFSAQQFPDLHSELNLSSLELGDSALYFCASSVFSGGPSGELFFGEGSRLTVL.